This T cell receptor (beta chain) was sequenced in a study of T cell responses to AZD1222 COVID-19 vaccine. For this clone: Different DNA sequences within this sample yield the same CDR3.

Sequenced by immunoSEQ multiplex PCR; TCRdb stores in-frame clones only, minus some. This table has 70,000 to 80,000 clones, around 80% appearing once. This specimen was peripheral blood, taken 28 days after the second AZD1222 dose. This clonotype originated in an adult who received the AZD1222 COVID-19 vaccine.

CDR3 in amino acids: CASSLGQDQETQYF. The CDR3 DNA sequence: TGCGCCAGCAGCTTAGGACAGGACCAAGAGACCCAGTACTTC. The rearrangement uses TRBV5-1 and TRBJ2-5; the match to TRBD1 covers 7 bases. The V gene's germline CDR1 is SGHRS and CDR2 YFSETQ. With V trimmed by 2 bases and J by 0 bases, 1 base remained unmatched. This CDR3 is 14 amino acids long.